This entry lists 25 T cell receptor beta chains sequenced from one sample in a study of blood T cell repertoires in COVID-19. This table comes from immunoSEQ multiplex PCR, and its TCRdb copy is limited to in-frame clones, with some not included. The sample holds about 170,000 clones, 85% to 95% seen once. Sequencing was performed on peripheral blood. Receptors originate from a woman aged 45-65 years with acute or convalescent COVID-19.

The chain uses TRBV20-1 and TRBJ2-7; 7 bases fit TRBD1. The CDR3 runs 11 residues. The germline gives CDR1 DFQATT, CDR2 SNEGSKA (reference sequence). With 6 bases clipped from V and 9 bases from J, the junction kept 8 bases outside the gene matches. The DNA for the CDR3 is TGCAGTGCAACCGACAGGGAAGGGCAGTACTTC. This translates into CSATDREGQYF.

J is TRBJ1-1 and V is TRBV4-3, with 9 positions matching TRBD1. V was clipped by 0 bases and J by 5 bases; unmatched bases: 4. Germline CDR1 and CDR2: LGHNA and YSLEER. The CDR3 consists of 15 residues. CDR3: CASSQDNRGRTEAFF. CDR3 bases: TGCGCCAGCAGCCAAGATAACAGGGGGCGGACTGAAGCTTTCTTT.

The rearrangement joins TRBV2 to TRBJ2-2; D unresolved. The germline V gene has CDR1 SNHLY and CDR2 FYNNEI. The CDR3 has 14 residues. With 6 bases removed from V and 5 bases from J, the gap between germline ends came to 13 bases. The CDR3 here is CASRNLDRTGELFF. In nucleotides, the CDR3 is TGTGCCAGCAGGAATTTAGATAGAACCGGGGAGCTGTTTTTT.

V is TRBV10-3 and J is TRBJ2-1, with 13 bases matching TRBD2. The V segment lost 6 bases and the J segment 8 bases; nucleotides outside the gene matches: 7. Germline-derived CDR1 and CDR2 are ENHRY and SYGVKD. This CDR3 region has 15 residues. For the CDR3, the DNA is TGTGCCATCAGGGGGACTAGCGGGATTGACGATGAGCAGTTCTTC. This translates into CAIRGTSGIDDEQFF.

The V gene is TRBV19, the J gene TRBJ1-3; D gene uncertain. Germline lookup yields CDR1 LNHDA and CDR2 SQIVND (reference sequence). V dropped 2 bases and J dropped 3 bases, with 26 bases sitting between them. The CDR3 spans 20 residues. CDR3 DNA sequence: TGTGCCAGTAGTATATCCTTCGCACAGCCTAAGTTTCTCGGTGGAAACACCATATATTTT. It codes for CASSISFAQPKFLGGNTIYF.

V gene TRBV7-6 combines with J gene TRBJ2-3; 9 nucleotides agree with TRBD2. The CDR3 extends over 15 amino acids. J gave up 0 bases and V 8 bases, and 6 bases lay outside the gene matches. From germline, CDR1 is SGHVS and CDR2 FNYEAQ. The CDR3 sequence: CASRASGISTDTQYF. CDR3 in DNA: TGTGCCAGCCGCGCTAGCGGGATTAGCACAGATACGCAGTATTTT. The complete variable domain, with remaining parts taken from reference TRBV7-6 and TRBJ2-3, reads GAGVSQSPRYKVTKRGQDVALRCDPISGHVSLYWYRQALGQGPEFLTYFNYEAQQDKSGLPNDRFSAERPEGSISTLTIQRTEQRDSAMYRCASRASGISTDTQYFGPGTRLTVL.

The sample holds one count of this clone. J is TRBJ1-4 and V is TRBV7-2; D not resolved. CDR1 SGHTA and CDR2 FQGNSA come from the germline V gene. This CDR3 contains 13 residues. V lost 5 bases and J 8 bases, leaving 12 bases between the germline ends. CDR3 in amino acids: CASSLLSSEKLFF. The CDR3 nucleotides read TGTGCCAGCAGCCTACTCTCTTCCGAAAAACTGTTTTTT. Full variable domain (rest looked up from reference TRBV7-2 and TRBJ1-4): GAGVSQSPSNKVTEKGKDVELRCDPISGHTALYWYRQSLGQGLEFLIYFQGNSAPDKSGLPSDRFSAERTGGSVSTLTIQRTQQEDSAVYLCASSLLSSEKLFFGSGTQLSVL.

V gene TRBV9 combines with J gene TRBJ1-1; 7 bases are shared with TRBD1. Per the germline V gene, CDR1 is SGDLS and CDR2 is YYNGEE. The CDR3 is 15 residues long. V lost 3 bases, J lost 0 bases, and 5 bases stayed unmatched. CDR3 nucleotide sequence: TGTGCCAGCAGCGAGGGGGGACAGTTGAACACTGAAGCTTTCTTT. It encodes CASSEGGQLNTEAFF.

V gene TRBV29-1 combines with J gene TRBJ1-5, with 9 nucleotides matching TRBD1. The CDR3 has 13 residues. The germline V gene encodes CDR1 SQVTM and CDR2 ANQGSEA. V shed 6 bases and J 6 bases; nucleotides not matched to a gene: 6. This CDR3 is CSVEQGAGQPQHF. The CDR3 DNA follows: TGCAGCGTGGAACAGGGGGCAGGTCAGCCCCAGCATTTT.

The chain couples TRBV9 to TRBJ1-1; unclear D gene. Germline V gene sequence: CDR1 SGDLS, CDR2 YYNGEE. This CDR3 has 15 residues. V was pared by 0 bases and J by 4 bases, with 13 bases between. The CDR3 DNA reads as TGTGCCAGCAGCGTAGAGTCCTTCACGGGCACTGAAGCTTTCTTT. It is translated as CASSVESFTGTEAFF.

The rearrangement uses TRBV24-1 and TRBJ2-1; perhaps TRBD2 as D (5 bases). This CDR3 region has 17 residues. The germline CDR1 and CDR2 sequences are KGHDR and SFDVKD. V dropped 5 bases and J dropped 9 bases, with 25 bases sitting between them. The CDR3 region has the DNA TGTGCCACCAGTGCCAACGGGCCGACTATTGGATTGGGTGAGCAGTTCTTC. Its protein is CATSANGPTIGLGEQFF.

CDR3 loop: CASGTGGHQPQHF. CDR3 DNA sequence: TGCGCCAGCGGGACAGGGGGCCATCAGCCCCAGCATTTT. The chain carries TRBV10-2 and TRBJ1-5; 12 bases agree with TRBD1. The V gene end was trimmed by 8 bases and the J gene end by 5 bases; junction bases not matched to a gene: 1. Germline CDR1 reads WSHSY; CDR2 reads SAAADI. The CDR3 runs to 13 residues.

This clone was seen more than once but under ten times. The rearrangement joins TRBV7-8 to TRBJ2-1; D perhaps matches TRBD2 (6 bases). The length of the CDR3 is 18 residues. V was clipped by 7 bases and J by 0 bases, with 22 bases between them. Germline CDR1 SGHVS, CDR2 FQNEAQ. CDR3 sequence: CASTFALRSGSSYNEQFF. In nucleotides, the CDR3 is TGTGCCAGCACCTTCGCTCTCCGTAGCGGAAGCTCCTACAATGAGCAGTTCTTC.

The gene calls are TRBV6-2 or TRBV6-3 and TRBJ1-6; 7 bases are shared with TRBD1. This CDR3 contains 16 residues. V trimming: 0 bases; J trimming: 7 bases; junction bases outside the gene matches: 6. CDR1 and CDR2 from the germline V gene are MNHEY and SVGEGT. The CDR3 DNA reads as TGTGCCAGCAGTTACTCGGAAGAGGGGGCAAATTCACCCCTCCACTTT. Protein sequence: CASSYSEEGANSPLHF.

V is TRBV7-9 and J is TRBJ1-5, with D uncertain. The CDR3 totals 14 residues. V was cut by 0 bases and J by 2 bases, with 5 bases left in between. In germline, CDR1 is SEHNR, CDR2 FQNEAQ (reference sequence). CDR3 bases: TGTGCCAGCAGCTTAGCCACTGGCAATCAGCCCCAGCATTTT. Its translation is CASSLATGNQPQHF. Looking up the rest from reference TRBV7-9 and TRBJ1-5 gives the full variable domain: DTGVSQNPRHKITKRGQNVTFRCDPISEHNRLYWYRQTLGQGPEFLTYFQNEAQLEKSRLLSDRFSAERPKGSFSTLEIQRTEQGDSAMYLCASSLATGNQPQHFGDGTRLSIL.

The chain combines TRBV7-9 with TRBJ1-1; D gene ambiguous. Germline CDR1 SEHNR, CDR2 FQNEAQ (reference sequence). The CDR3 covers 14 residues. The V end was cut by 5 bases, the J end by 0 bases, with 10 bases between. CDR3 region: CASSPRLLNTEAFF. CDR3 nucleotides: TGTGCCAGCAGCCCTCGACTTCTGAACACTGAAGCTTTCTTT.

CDR3 sequence: CASSGVEGGRETQYF. CDR3 coding DNA: TGTGCCAGCAGTGGGGTTGAGGGGGGGCGTGAGACCCAGTACTTC. This chain connects TRBV2 to TRBJ2-5, with a weak D call TRBD2 (7 bases). This CDR3 comprises 15 residues. V was pared by 4 bases and J by 5 bases, with 17 bases between. Germline V gives CDR1 SNHLY, CDR2 FYNNEI.

The chain is built from TRBV2 and TRBJ1-5; the D is unclear. The CDR3 is 13 residues long. Germline loops: CDR1 SNHLY, CDR2 FYNNEI. Trimming stripped 7 bases from V and 0 bases from J, with 7 bases between. Here the CDR3 reads CASKLYSNQPQHF. CDR3 nucleotide sequence: TGTGCCAGCAAATTATATAGCAATCAGCCCCAGCATTTT. Drawing the rest from reference TRBV2 and TRBJ1-5, the complete variable domain is EPEVTQTPSHQVTQMGQEVILRCVPISNHLYFYWYRQILGQKVEFLVSFYNNEISEKSEIFDDQFSVERPDGSNFTLKIRSTKLEDSAMYFCASKLYSNQPQHFGDGTRLSIL.

This chain connects TRBV6-2 or TRBV6-3 to TRBJ2-7, with TRBD2 matching over 12 bases. The CDR3 runs 16 residues. V trimming: 5 bases; J trimming: 6 bases; junction bases outside the gene matches: 11. Germline V gene sequence: CDR1 MNHEY, CDR2 SVGEGT. CDR3: CASSDTKLAGGGEQYF. Written as DNA, the CDR3 is TGTGCCAGCAGTGACACGAAACTAGCGGGAGGTGGCGAGCAGTACTTC.

The V and J genes are TRBV15 and TRBJ1-3; D gene unclear. Trimming took off 0 bases at V and 4 bases at J, with 10 bases between the two ends. The CDR3 length is 15 residues. Germline CDR1 reads LNHNV; CDR2 reads YYDKDF (reference sequence). This CDR3 is CATSRDRREGNTIYF. In DNA, the CDR3 is TGTGCCACCAGCAGAGATCGAAGGGAGGGAAACACCATATATTTT. Variable domain in full (rest from reference TRBV15 and TRBJ1-3): DAMVIQNPRYQVTQFGKPVTLSCSQTLNHNVMYWYQQKSSQAPKLLFHYYDKDFNNEADTPDNFQSRRPNTSFCFLDIRSPGLGDTAMYLCATSRDRREGNTIYFGEGSWLTVV.

This clone has just one count. The chain recombines TRBV30 with TRBJ1-6, with D hard to call. Germline V gives CDR1 GTSNPN, CDR2 SVGIG (reference sequence). The CDR3 is 14 amino acids. V was pared by 3 bases and J by 8 bases, with 14 bases between. CDR3 nucleotides: TGTGCCTGGAGAAACACGGAGTTGGATTCACCCCTCCACTTT. It codes for CAWRNTELDSPLHF.

The chain uses TRBV13 and TRBJ2-1, with D possibly being TRBD2 (6 bases). In germline, CDR1 is PRHDT, CDR2 FYEKMQ (reference sequence). This CDR3 has 16 amino acids. V was pared by 5 bases and J by 0 bases, with 14 bases between. CDR3 loop: CASSTFRGSSYNEQFF. For the CDR3, the DNA is TGTGCCAGCAGCACCTTTCGGGGGAGCTCCTACAATGAGCAGTTCTTC.

V is TRBV6-6 and J is TRBJ1-2; perhaps TRBD1 as D (5 bases). Trimming pared 6 bases from V and 3 bases from J, leaving 11 bases between. The V gene's germline CDR1 is MNHNY and CDR2 SVGAGI (reference sequence). CDR3 size: 13 residues. The CDR3 here is CASRHGQDYGYTF. The CDR3 nucleotides read TGTGCCAGCAGACACGGACAAGACTATGGCTACACCTTC.

This rearrangement joins TRBV28 to TRBJ1-2; D perhaps matches TRBD1 (5 bases). Germline V lookup: CDR1 MDHEN, CDR2 SYDVKM. V lost 6 bases and J 4 bases, leaving 15 bases between the germline ends. This CDR3 region has 14 residues. CDR3 residues: CASSPGGRGYGYTF. For the CDR3, the DNA is TGTGCCAGCAGCCCGGGGGGGAGGGGCTATGGCTACACCTTC.

The count of this clone is one. The J gene is TRBJ2-1, the V gene TRBV6-5; 9 bases are a match to TRBD1. V lost 0 bases, J lost 9 bases, and 6 bases stayed unmatched. This CDR3 contains 15 residues. Germline CDR1 and CDR2: MNHEY and SVGAGI. In DNA, the CDR3 is TGTGCCAGCAGTTACTCCGACAGGGGGAAGGGTGAGCAGTTCTTC. Residues: CASSYSDRGKGEQFF.